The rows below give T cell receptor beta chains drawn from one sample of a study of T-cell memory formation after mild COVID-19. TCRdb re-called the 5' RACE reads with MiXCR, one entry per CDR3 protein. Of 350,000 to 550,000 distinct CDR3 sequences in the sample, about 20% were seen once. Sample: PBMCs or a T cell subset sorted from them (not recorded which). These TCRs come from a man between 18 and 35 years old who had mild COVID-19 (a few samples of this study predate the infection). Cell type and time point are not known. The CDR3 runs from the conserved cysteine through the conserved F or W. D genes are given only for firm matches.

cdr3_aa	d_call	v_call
CATSDAKAGTDTQYF	.	TRBV24-1
CSARAWGGLYQETQYF	.	TRBV20-1
CAISGTSSHPGTDTQYF	TRBD2	TRBV10-3
CASSPGGAGETQYF	.	TRBV7-2
CASRRTGGGNTEAFF	TRBD1	TRBV5-1
CASSLGASGFSTDTQYF	TRBD2	TRBV5-1
CASSNRGTQYF	.	TRBV6-2/TRBV6-3
CASSPKTSGEQYF	TRBD2	TRBV5-1
CASSLEVAGASYEQYF	.	TRBV7-6
CASSPEDRGPTGELFF	TRBD1	TRBV13
CASTLYSVRTEAFF	.	TRBV5-6
CSAGGGDRPQHF	.	TRBV20-1
CASSKKTGAINQPQHF	TRBD1	TRBV7-8
CASSQEHGTAVYGYTF	TRBD1	TRBV4-3
CASSVVQAGANVLTF	.	TRBV9
CASTYKGGRETQYF	.	TRBV12-3/TRBV12-4
CASSTLRTGRETQYF	TRBD1	TRBV6-6
CSVVRGPQNIQYF	TRBD1	TRBV29-1
CASSYSSGSNQPQHF	.	TRBV6-5
CAISGTGGSYEQYF	.	TRBV10-3
CAHGTEVDTQYF	.	TRBV7-3
CASSLGWLAGAPFF	TRBD2	TRBV7-6
CSARVWGSGTAQETQYF	TRBD1	TRBV20-1
CASSSLAGSGETQYF	TRBD2	TRBV7-2
CARFWGQNSKQPQHF	TRBD1	TRBV6-5